Listed here is a single TCR beta chain. The germline CDR1 and CDR2 sequences are SGHRS and YFSETQ. CDR3 size: 12 residues. V shed 8 bases and J 3 bases; nucleotides not matched to a gene: 2. These data belong to a study of CD8 T cells in Susac syndrome. A quantity of about 0.5 to 1 ug RNA underwent reverse transcription using random hexamers. A single record per CDR3 protein comes from TCRdb applying MiXCR to the immunoSEQ multiplex PCR reads. This sample has 170,000 or so distinct CDR3 sequences, with approximately 95% found just once. The chain links TRBV5-1 to TRBJ2-3, with 8 bases identical to TRBD1. The sequenced sample was CD4+ T cells from PBMCs. This receptor was identified in a human donor with Susac syndrome. CDR3 nucleotides: TGCGCCAGTCGGACAGGGACAGATACGCAGTATTTT. Translating gives CASRTGTDTQYF.